This T cell receptor beta chain was sequenced in a study of shared clonotypes between healthy human individuals. Study overall: Ranging from 18 to 49 in age, donors were a couple of women and three men.

CDR3 length: 14 residues. The J segment lost 0 bases and the V segment lost 3 bases, leaving 1 base of the junction unmatched. CDR1 is SGHTA and CDR2 is FQGNSA in the germline V gene. Findings and limits, study-wide: Sampling included only blood; tissue repertoires likely differ.

Concerning this clone itself: Its antigen remains unknown.

On ten immunoSEQ deep assay plates, unsorted PBMC DNA was sequenced. Data came from immunoSEQ multiplex PCR; TCRdb stores just in-frame clones and leaves some out. The repertoire holds hundreds of thousands of clones, with around 80% as singletons. This TCR was recovered from a woman between 40 and 55 years old in good health. Some clones in this sample may be carry-over from other donors' samples. The chain joins TRBV7-2 to TRBJ1-1; TRBD1 agrees at 7 bases. The specimen was PBMCs. The CDR3: CASSLTGLNTEAFF. CDR3 nucleotides: TGTGCCAGCAGCTTGACAGGGTTGAACACTGAAGCTTTCTTT.